The T cell receptor beta chain under discussion was sequenced for a study of T cells in Graves' hyperthyroidism and ophthalmopathy. The definition of stable Graves' hyperthyroidism was no ophthalmopathy progression within 18 months. This clonotype has ten or more counts. Trimming removed 3 bases from V and 5 bases from J, with 11 bases in between. The CDR3 has 13 residues. Germline values: CDR1 SGHAT, CDR2 FQNNGV. RNA transcripts were the template for amplifying TCR beta CDR3 regions. Researchers ran a first-round RT-PCR on the TCR CDR3 using the HTBI primer set. One entry per CDR3 protein results from TCRdb running MiXCR on the multiplex PCR reads. This sample yields 600,000 or so distinct CDR3 sequences, of which 15% to 20% are seen a single time; around 4% belongs to the top ten.

The specimen sequenced was blood. The rearrangement joins TRBV11-2 to TRBJ2-7, with D perhaps matching TRBD1 (5 bases). This TCR was sampled from a woman in her twenties or thirties with Graves' hyperthyroidism. DNA for the CDR3: TGTGCCAGCAGCTTTGGCAGGGAAAACGAGCAGTACTTC. It translates to CASSFGRENEQYF.